The 10 T cell receptor beta chains listed next were all sequenced from one sample in a study of naive and memory T cell subsets. Stated treatment: skin biopsy from PPD injection site in Mantoux-positive individual. TCR cDNA received a 3' ligated oligonucleotide that carried a UMI. Four PCR rounds used nested alpha and beta constant region primers plus the SP2 primer. MiXCR, applied by TCRdb to the UMI-ligation and nested PCR reads, yields one record per CDR3 protein. The data contain more than 30,000 distinct CDR3 sequences, less than 8.5% of them singletons. The starting material was skin, obtained from a tuberculin skin test site. These receptors were collected from an adult in good health.

The chain recombines TRBV3-1 with TRBJ2-3; the match to TRBD1 covers 11 bases. Trimming took 6 bases from V and 5 from J; bases not matched to a gene: 7. This CDR3 is built from 15 residues. CDR1 and CDR2 from the germline V gene are LGHDT and YNNKEL (reference sequence). CDR3 loop: CASSTGTGGEDTQYF. The DNA of the CDR3 is TGTGCCAGCAGTACAGGGACAGGGGGTGAAGATACGCAGTATTTT.

This sequence joins TRBV29-1 and TRBJ2-7; 10 bases are a match to TRBD1. J gave up 0 bases and V 6 bases, and 2 bases lay outside the gene matches. Germline V gives CDR1 SQVTM, CDR2 ANQGSEA. This CDR3 spans 13 amino acids. The CDR3 reads CSVRTGGSYEQYF. CDR3 sequence (DNA): TGCAGCGTCCGGACAGGGGGCTCCTACGAGCAGTACTTC.

There are many counts of this clonotype. The CDR3 DNA is TGTGCCAGCAGCCGGACAGGGGAGCATCAGCCCCAGCATTTT. It specifies CASSRTGEHQPQHF. The chain combines TRBV3-1 with TRBJ1-5; 9 nucleotides align to TRBD1. CDR3 length: 14 residues. CDR1 is LGHDT, CDR2 YNNKEL, per germline (reference sequence). Trimming cost V 4 bases and J 5 bases; bases outside gene matches: 3.

Judged by abundance, this clonotype is medium-sized. This chain joins TRBV6-5 and TRBJ1-1; 7 positions agree with TRBD1. The J segment lost 6 bases and the V segment lost 4 bases, leaving 8 bases of the junction unmatched. The CDR3 spans 14 residues. CDR1 is MNHEY, CDR2 SVGAGI, per germline. CDR3 in DNA: TGTGCCAGCAGTTTAATCCGGGACAGCCCTGAAGCTTTCTTT. As protein: CASSLIRDSPEAFF.

This clonotype was found many times. The genes are TRBV20-1 and TRBJ1-1, with D perhaps TRBD1 (5 bases). V lost 2 bases and J lost 0, with 31 bases in between. This CDR3 spans 21 amino acids. CDR1 DFQATT and CDR2 SNEGSKA come from the germline V gene (reference sequence). Written as DNA, the CDR3 is TGCAGTGCTAGACAACCACCCAGGGTTACTAATGAAGGGCACATGAACACTGAAGCTTTCTTT. Translated, it gives CSARQPPRVTNEGHMNTEAFF.

This clonotype was observed many times. The rearrangement links TRBV10-2 to TRBJ2-1; TRBD2 matches at 11 bases. J was trimmed by 8 bases and V by 8 bases; bases with no gene match: 8. CDR1 and CDR2 (germline): WSHSY, SAAADI. CDR3 size: 14 residues. This CDR3 reads CASLTSGGPYEQFF. As DNA, the CDR3 is TGCGCCAGCCTTACTAGCGGGGGACCTTATGAGCAGTTCTTC.

The rearrangement joins TRBV6-1 to TRBJ1-5, with no clear D. V lost 2 bases and J lost 0, with 11 bases in between. This CDR3 is built from 16 residues. The V gene's germline CDR1 is MNHNS and CDR2 SASEGT. This chain's CDR3 is CASSELRLISNQPQHF. The CDR3 DNA sequence: TGTGCCAGCAGTGAACTAAGGCTAATTAGCAATCAGCCCCAGCATTTT.

This clonotype was recorded many times. This chain joins TRBV27 and TRBJ1-5; D unclear. The germline V gene has CDR1 MNHEY and CDR2 SMNVEV (reference sequence). Trimming left V 4 bases short and J 0 bases short, with 7 bases between. CDR3 length: 14 amino acids. Written as DNA, the CDR3 is TGTGCCAGCAGTTATAGGAGTAGCAATCAGCCCCAGCATTTT. It translates to CASSYRSSNQPQHF.

This clonotype has at least ten counts. J is TRBJ2-6 and V is TRBV12-3 or TRBV12-4; no clear D. CDR3 length equals 13 residues. Trimming shortened V by 9 bases and J by 1 base, and 7 bases separated the two germline ends. In nucleotides, the CDR3 is TGTGCCAGTAAGGGTTCTGGGGCCAACGTCCTGACTTTC. This gives the protein CASKGSGANVLTF.

Only a few counts were recorded for this clonotype. The chain joins TRBV27 to TRBJ1-5; D gene unclear. CDR1 and CDR2 from the germline V gene are MNHEY and SMNVEV (reference sequence). With 5 bases removed from V and 6 bases from J, the gap between germline ends came to 14 bases. The length of the CDR3 is 14 residues. The CDR3 sequence: CASSPLDFSQPQHF. The CDR3, as DNA: TGTGCCAGCAGTCCCCTGGACTTTTCTCAGCCCCAGCATTTT.